This T cell receptor (beta chain) was documented in a study of OX40 agonist ivuxolimab in advanced cancers. Study background: There were three patients with partial responses, one having hepatocellular carcinoma and two cutaneous melanoma.

Assay used: immunoSEQ multiplex PCR; TCRdb lists only in-frame clones, some missing. The sample shows tens of thousands of clones, 80% to 90% of them seen only once. About this clone itself: Its target is unknown.

Whole-study findings and limits: Normalized T-cell clonal expansion was also low in a subset of nonresponders. At doses 0.1 to 3.0 mg/kg, CD4+ and CD8+ clones expanded. It was not determined which antigens were specifically recognized by the peripheral T cells that had undergone clonal expansion.

The sequence was obtained from an adult with an advanced solid tumor such as melanoma, head and neck, liver or kidney cancer. Sequencing was performed on CD4+ or CD8+ T cells sorted from blood, taken in a trial of the OX40 agonist ivuxolimab.

Here the CDR3 reads CASSLWGQGAGYTF. As DNA, the CDR3 is TGTGCCAGCAGTTTGTGGGGACAGGGGGCAGGCTACACCTTC. J is TRBJ1-2 and V is TRBV27, with 12 bases fitting TRBD1. The germline gives CDR1 MNHEY, CDR2 SMNVEV (reference sequence). There are 14 residues in the CDR3. The junction had 4 bases not matched to a gene; V was cut back by 3 bases and J by 8 bases.